This TCR beta chain was profiled in a study of cytomegalovirus exposure and HLA in healthy donors. Turning to this clone: The antigen is undetermined.

Primers: 60 Vbeta forward and 13 Jbeta reverse. Only in-frame clones appear in the TCRdb table, and some are missing; sequencing was by immunoSEQ multiplex PCR. The profile shows approximately 89,000 clones, less than 80% of them singletons. General study findings and limits: About 90% or about 30% of the time was how often most TCR beta V segments were productive, according to an earlier analysis.

The TCR originated in a male donor in good health and CMV-seronegative. The sample was PBMCs.

DNA for the CDR3: TGCGCCAGCAGCTTGGGTGGCCAGCGGGGGAGCACAGATACGCAGTATTTT. This sequence encodes CASSLGGQRGSTDTQYF. The V and J genes are TRBV5-1 and TRBJ2-3; 8 nucleotides match TRBD2. The germline CDR1 and CDR2 sequences are SGHRS and YFSETQ. The J segment lost 0 bases and the V segment lost 0 bases, leaving 6 bases of the junction unmatched. The CDR3 is 17 residues long.